The next 8 T cell receptor beta chains were all read from a single sample in a study of T cell responses to AZD1222 COVID-19 vaccine (dated by TCRdb to the early 2020s). The sample's time point, from its label and the paper: baseline before first vaccination. Library creation used the immunoSEQ multiplex PCR assay. This is the immuneACCESS table as TCRdb keeps it, with only in-frame sequences that have V and J called. A part of the clones is gone; compared with another copy, unresolved V genes explain less than half, and the rest is unexplained. The sample includes roughly 100,000 clones, with around 76% observed a single time. The ten largest make up around 5.1% of the sample. This material consisted of peripheral blood, taken on day 0 of AZD1222 vaccination. The receptors derive from an adult in good health.

V is TRBV5-8 and J is TRBJ1-2, with D uncertain. Germline V gives CDR1 SGHTS, CDR2 YDEGEE. Trimming took off 2 bases at V and 8 bases at J, with 7 bases between the two ends. The CDR3 is 11 residues long. The CDR3, as DNA: TGTGCCAGCAGCTTTACGGGCGGCTACACCTTC. It translates to CASSFTGGYTF.

This chain uses TRBV6-5 with TRBJ1-6; D gene uncertain. CDR1 and CDR2 from the germline V gene are MNHEY and SVGAGI. The CDR3 has 14 residues. V was clipped by 5 bases and J by 7 bases, with 12 bases between them. The CDR3, as DNA: TGTGCCAGCAGTACTTTGGAGCGCAATTCACCCCTCCACTTT. Protein: CASSTLERNSPLHF.

The V and J genes are TRBV29-1 and TRBJ1-2; D is perhaps TRBD1 (5 bases). This CDR3 region has 14 residues. Per germline, CDR1 SQVTM and CDR2 ANQGSEA. V lost 7 bases and J 0 bases, leaving 15 bases between the germline ends. The CDR3 DNA follows: TGCAGCGATGACAGCGTGCCGTCTAACTATGGCTACACCTTC. As protein: CSDDSVPSNYGYTF.

V usage is TRBV5-1 and J usage is TRBJ1-4, with D unresolved. Looked up from germline, CDR1 is SGHRS and CDR2 is YFSETQ. V lost 0 bases and J 8 bases, leaving 8 bases between the germline ends. This CDR3 has 13 residues. This CDR3 reads CASSLGSSEKLFF. DNA of the CDR3: TGCGCCAGCAGCTTGGGATCCAGCGAAAAACTGTTTTTT.

This rearrangement joins TRBV5-1 to TRBJ1-1; 7 bases are shared with TRBD1. Trimming at V came to 7 bases and at J to 1 base, leaving 4 bases not matched to a gene. Germline CDR1 SGHRS, CDR2 YFSETQ. There are 13 residues in the CDR3. In DNA form, the CDR3 reads TGCGCCAGCCACGACAGGGAGAACACTGAAGCTTTCTTT. Protein: CASHDRENTEAFF.

The J gene is TRBJ1-2, the V gene TRBV28, with 7 bases matching TRBD1. CDR1 MDHEN and CDR2 SYDVKM come from the germline V gene. CDR3 size: 14 residues. V was pared by 6 bases and J by 2 bases, with 6 bases of the junction left unmatched. In DNA, the CDR3 is TGTGCCAGCAGCCCTCCGGGACAGAACTATGGCTACACCTTC. Translation gives CASSPPGQNYGYTF.

The chain combines TRBV5-1 with TRBJ2-3, with D maybe TRBD2 (6 bases). Trimming removed 3 bases from V and 1 base from J, with 12 bases in between. Germline loops: CDR1 SGHRS, CDR2 YFSETQ. The CDR3 contains 15 residues. The chain's CDR3 is CASSYYSGGTDTQYF. CDR3 sequence (DNA): TGCGCCAGCAGCTATTATAGCGGAGGCACAGATACGCAGTATTTT.

CDR3 residues: CASSQYFGGSNQPQHF. The CDR3, as DNA: TGCGCCAGCAGCCAATATTTTGGCGGCTCCAATCAGCCCCAGCATTTT. V usage is TRBV4-3 and J usage is TRBJ1-5, with no clear D. In germline, CDR1 is LGHNA, CDR2 YSLEER. The CDR3 length is 16 residues. Trimming removed 2 bases from V and 3 bases from J, with 14 bases in between.